Each of the 14 T cell receptor beta chains below was sequenced from the same sample in a study of cytomegalovirus exposure and HLA in healthy donors. PCR amplification relied on 60 Vbeta primers (plus 13 Jbeta primers). The assay was immunoSEQ multiplex PCR, and TCRdb's table has in-frame clones only and misses some. The sample comprises 200,000 to 250,000 clones, around 89% of which are singletons, and 0.95% to 1.1% rests with the top ten. Sequencing used PBMCs. The receptors here all came from a woman aged 18 to 35 in good health and CMV-seronegative.

V usage is TRBV14 and J usage is TRBJ2-5; perhaps TRBD1 as D (6 bases). TRBJ2-7 explains the end of the DNA better; the J call may be wrong. This CDR3 has 18 residues. Germline V gene data show CDR1 as SGHDN and CDR2 as FVKESK. The CDR3 nucleotides are TGTGCCAGCAGCCAAGAATTTTGGGCGTCAGGACAGACTTACGAGCAGTACTTC. It yields the protein CASSQEFWASGQTYEQYF.

The V and J genes are TRBV29-1 and TRBJ2-1; D possibly corresponds to TRBD2 (6 bases). V lost 4 bases to trimming and J lost 4 bases, with 14 bases between them. Germline CDR1 SQVTM, CDR2 ANQGSEA. This CDR3 contains 14 residues. This CDR3 is CSVVGGIYYNEQFF. CDR3 in DNA: TGCAGCGTTGTTGGCGGGATCTATTACAATGAGCAGTTCTTC.

The chain recombines TRBV19 with TRBJ2-3; 11 positions match TRBD2. J gave up 3 bases and V 5 bases, and 4 bases lay outside the gene matches. Germline V gene lookup returns CDR1 LNHDA and CDR2 SQIVND (reference sequence). The CDR3 has 15 amino acids. In DNA form, the CDR3 reads TGTGCCAGTAGTTTATCTAGCGGGAGGACAGATACGCAGTATTTT. Protein product: CASSLSSGRTDTQYF.

The gene calls are TRBV7-6 and TRBJ1-1; no firm D call. Germline loops: CDR1 SGHVS, CDR2 FNYEAQ. The CDR3 has 13 residues. The V end lost 6 bases, the J end lost 1 base, and 9 bases lay between the germline ends. The CDR3: CASSFSENTEAFF. CDR3 coding DNA: TGTGCCAGCAGTTTTTCAGAGAACACTGAAGCTTTCTTT.

The J gene is TRBJ2-1, the V gene TRBV7-2, with a tentative D call TRBD2 (7 bases). The CDR3 loop spans 15 amino acids. Between the trimmed V and J ends, which lost 4 bases and 2 bases, there was a span of 12 bases. Germline CDR1 SGHTA, CDR2 FQGNSA. The CDR3 nucleotides are TGTGCCAGCAGCTCAAGCGGGACAACCTACAATGAGCAGTTCTTC. Its translation: CASSSSGTTYNEQFF.

The rearrangement uses TRBV2 and TRBJ2-1, with D unresolved. The ends were cut back, 0 bases at V and 8 bases at J, with 11 bases in the middle. There are 14 residues in the CDR3. In germline, CDR1 is SNHLY, CDR2 FYNNEI. The CDR3 spells CASSEAWVAHEQFF. The CDR3 nucleotides read TGTGCCAGCAGTGAAGCATGGGTAGCTCATGAGCAGTTCTTC.

The chain links TRBV5-6 to TRBJ2-5, with 12 bases fitting TRBD2. The CDR3 has 16 amino acids. The junction had 8 bases not matched to a gene; V was cut back by 4 bases and J by 4 bases. CDR1 and CDR2 (germline): SGHDT, YYEEEE. CDR3 sequence (DNA): TGTGCCAGCAGCACCCCTAGCGGGAGGGCCCTAGAGACCCAGTACTTC. Its translation is CASSTPSGRALETQYF.

V is TRBV6-5 and J is TRBJ2-7; TRBD1 is a possible D gene (6 bases). Trimming stripped 2 bases from V and 2 bases from J, with 16 bases between. The length of the CDR3 is 16 residues. The germline CDR1 and CDR2 sequences are MNHEY and SVGAGI. CDR3 sequence reads: CASSYSYRTDTYEQYF. The CDR3 DNA reads as TGTGCCAGCAGTTACAGCTATAGGACAGACACCTACGAGCAGTACTTC.

The chain carries TRBV5-8 and TRBJ2-1, with 10 bases lining up with TRBD2. V shed 3 bases, J shed 2 bases, and the junction held 2 bases outside the gene matches. The V gene's germline CDR1 is SGHTS and CDR2 YDEGEE. The CDR3 is 15 amino acids. This CDR3 reads CASSSGTSAYNEQFF. CDR3 in DNA: TGTGCCAGCAGCTCCGGGACTAGCGCCTACAATGAGCAGTTCTTC.

V and J are TRBV5-1 and TRBJ2-7, with D maybe TRBD2 (6 bases). The germline V gene encodes CDR1 SGHRS and CDR2 YFSETQ. V lost 3 bases to trimming and J lost 5 bases, with 18 bases between them. The CDR3 covers 15 residues. CDR3 sequence reads: CASSSQAGFYNEQYF. The CDR3, as DNA: TGCGCCAGCAGCTCCCAAGCGGGCTTTTACAACGAGCAGTACTTC.

This sequence joins TRBV4-1 and TRBJ2-5, with 16 bases fitting TRBD2. The assigned J gene may be wrong: the sequence end matches TRBJ2-7 better. This CDR3 comprises 17 residues. Germline V gives CDR1 MGHRA, CDR2 YSYEKL. Here the CDR3 DNA reads TGCGCCAGCAGCCAGAGGGGACTAGCGGGAGGGCTTTACGAGCAGTACTTC. Translation gives CASSQRGLAGGLYEQYF.

This clone has just one count. The chain links TRBV7-2 to TRBJ1-1; D gene uncertain. Trimming stripped 2 bases from V and 3 bases from J, with 7 bases between. There are 13 residues in the CDR3. Germline values: CDR1 SGHTA, CDR2 FQGNSA. The CDR3 DNA sequence: TGTGCCAGCAGCTTAAGACGGGACACTGAAGCTTTCTTT. This translates into CASSLRRDTEAFF.

This clone was seen only a few times. V and J are TRBV11-2 and TRBJ1-2; D perhaps matches TRBD1 (5 bases). The CDR3 has 15 amino acids. Germline loops: CDR1 SGHAT, CDR2 FQNNGV. V lost 6 bases to trimming and J lost 2 bases, with 16 bases between them. CDR3 coding DNA: TGTGCCAGCAGGGCCATCTTGGGGGGGAACTATGGCTACACCTTC. It yields the protein CASRAILGGNYGYTF.

The gene calls are TRBV7-2 and TRBJ2-3, with D perhaps matching TRBD1 (7 bases). Germline CDR1 reads SGHTA; CDR2 reads FQGNSA. The V end lost 4 bases, the J end lost 0 bases, and 17 bases lay between the germline ends. The CDR3 covers 17 residues. The CDR3 sequence: CASSSAGGTASTDTQYF. CDR3 coding DNA: TGTGCCAGCAGCTCAGCGGGCGGGACAGCTAGCACAGATACGCAGTATTTT.